The 10 T cell receptor beta chains below were found in one sample sequenced in a study of Ad26.COV2.S vaccination and SARS-CoV-2 variants. TCRdb keeps only in-frame clones here, not all; method: immunoSEQ multiplex PCR. This sample carries around 300,000 clones, around 90% of them seen once, and the ten largest clones take about 6.4%. The sample's treatment: 15 to 20 received Ad26.COV2.S at low or high dose, single or two shots; about 5 received placebo; per-sample allocation not given. Sampling was performed 63 days after the first vaccine or placebo injection. Sample: peripheral blood, taken in a trial of Ad26.COV2.S vaccine versus placebo. Receptor source: a person between 18 and 65 years old who received the Ad26.COV2.S COVID-19 vaccine or a placebo.

V usage is TRBV28 and J usage is TRBJ2-7; D tentatively fits TRBD1 or TRBD2 (6 bases each). There are 13 residues in the CDR3. Germline V gene data show CDR1 as MDHEN and CDR2 as SYDVKM. Between the trimmed V and J ends, which lost 11 bases and 4 bases, there was a span of 18 bases. The DNA of the CDR3 is TGTGCCGTCGAGGGGGGATTGGGGTACGAGCAGTACTTC. Translation: CAVEGGLGYEQYF. Drawing the rest from reference TRBV28 and TRBJ2-7, the complete variable domain is DVKVTQSSRYLVKRTGEKVFLECVQDMDHENMFWYRQDPGLGLRLIYFSYDVKMKEKGDIPEGYSVSREKKERFSLILESASTNQTSMYLCAVEGGLGYEQYFGPGTRLTVT.

The V and J genes are TRBV9 and TRBJ2-7, with 9 bases fitting TRBD1. In germline, CDR1 is SGDLS, CDR2 YYNGEE. Trimming removed 2 bases from V and 6 bases from J; junction bases left unmatched: 6. The CDR3 runs to 14 residues. The CDR3 region has the DNA TGTGCCAGCAGCGTCACCCGGACAGGGGTCGAGCAGTACTTC. It yields the protein CASSVTRTGVEQYF. The full variable domain, its missing parts supplied by reference TRBV9 and TRBJ2-7, is DSGVTQTPKHLITATGQRVTLRCSPRSGDLSVYWYQQSLDQGLQFLIQYYNGEERAKGNILERFSAQQFPDLHSELNLSSLELGDSALYFCASSVTRTGVEQYFGPGTRLTVT.

V usage is TRBV28 and J usage is TRBJ1-1; 9 positions agree with TRBD1. This CDR3 is 18 amino acids long. Germline V lookup: CDR1 MDHEN, CDR2 SYDVKM. V lost 1 base to trimming and J lost 0 bases; unmatched junction nucleotides: 9. CDR3 nucleotide sequence: TGTGCCAGCAGTTTATACTCATCCGGGACAGGGATGAACACTGAAGCTTTCTTT. Translation gives CASSLYSSGTGMNTEAFF.

The chain joins TRBV19 to TRBJ1-2, with 7 bases that match TRBD1. CDR3 length: 14 amino acids. Germline assignment: CDR1 LNHDA and CDR2 SQIVND (reference sequence). Trimming at V came to 5 bases and at J to 8 bases, leaving 11 bases not matched to a gene. The CDR3 bases are TGTGCCAGTAGTCCTCATACAGGGGTAAGCGGCTACACCTTC. This sequence encodes CASSPHTGVSGYTF.

This chain's CDR3 is CASSQAEGQTEAFF. DNA of the CDR3: TGCGCCAGCAGCCAAGCGGAGGGGCAGACTGAAGCTTTCTTT. The chain carries TRBV4-3 and TRBJ1-1; D is possibly TRBD1 (5 bases). This CDR3 has 14 residues. Germline-derived CDR1 and CDR2 are LGHNA and YSLEER. Between the trimmed V and J ends, which lost 1 base and 5 bases, there was a span of 11 bases.

In DNA form, the CDR3 reads TGTGCCAGCAGTGGAAGGGGGACAGGGGGCACCGGGGAGCTGTTTTTT. This sequence encodes CASSGRGTGGTGELFF. This sequence joins TRBV6-6 and TRBJ2-2; 11 nucleotides align to TRBD1. The CDR3 consists of 16 residues. J gave up 4 bases and V 5 bases, and 6 bases lay outside the gene matches. CDR1 MNHNY and CDR2 SVGAGI come from the germline V gene (reference sequence).

This chain uses TRBV14 with TRBJ1-6; D remains unclear. This CDR3 has 12 residues. Germline CDR1 reads SGHDN; CDR2 reads FVKESK. V lost 0 bases, J lost 10 bases, and 4 bases lay in between. CDR3 region: CASSQDVSPLHF. CDR3 in DNA: TGTGCCAGCAGCCAAGATGTCTCACCCCTCCACTTT.

This chain joins TRBV6-5 and TRBJ1-6; maybe TRBD1 (6 bases). Germline CDR1 is MNHEY and CDR2 is SVGAGI. V lost 8 bases and J 7 bases, leaving 15 bases between the germline ends. This CDR3 comprises 14 residues. The CDR3 loop is CASGSQGWNSPLHF. CDR3 DNA: TGTGCCAGCGGCTCACAGGGTTGGAATTCACCCCTCCACTTT.

The CDR3: CASSPLPGLAGGTYEQYF. The DNA of the CDR3 is TGTGCCAGCAGCCCCCTCCCGGGACTAGCGGGAGGAACCTACGAGCAGTACTTC. V and J are TRBV7-3 and TRBJ2-7, with 15 bases matching TRBD2. Germline trimming cut 5 bases from V and 2 bases from J; bases unmatched to any gene: 10. Germline V CDR1 and CDR2: SGHTA, FQGTGA. The CDR3 runs to 18 residues.

The CDR3 sequence is CAISESLQGGNQPQHF. The CDR3 bases are TGTGCCATCAGTGAGTCGCTCCAGGGTGGCAATCAGCCCCAGCATTTT. This chain connects TRBV10-3 to TRBJ1-5; the D gene is possibly TRBD1 (5 bases). Trimming took 0 bases from V and 2 from J, leaving 11 bases between them. Germline lookup yields CDR1 ENHRY and CDR2 SYGVKD. This CDR3 is 16 amino acids long.